This T cell receptor (beta chain) emerged from a study of T cells in localized non-small cell lung cancer (dated by TCRdb to about 2020). Looking at the study overall: Comparing tumors with uninvolved tumor-adjacent lungs, the study looked at the T cell repertoires of 200 to 250 patients with early-stage NSCLC. Of the NSCLC patients, around 130 were male and about a hundred were female, and the mean age was approximately 66 years. All 240 or so NSCLC patients in the cohort were treatment-naive and had localized lung tumors that were resected.

Details on this clone: Its specific antigen is unknown. Within one base of it there is no much larger clone, and no base qualities were kept.

At diagnosis, peripheral blood, uninvolved tumor-adjacent lung and tumor were collected and stored as a combination of fresh-frozen and FFPE material. For TCR repertoire profiling, the blood samples were analyzed as peripheral blood mononuclear cells. Here is what the overall study found, with its caveats: Longer overall survival was associated with higher T cell density in blood, whereas shorter survival was associated with higher clonality in adjacent lung. Uninvolved tumor-adjacent lung showed the highest T cell clonality, higher than tumor, which suggests more focused antigenic responses in the uninvolved tumor-adjacent lung. Since the design was exploratory, TCR variables were selected using unadjusted p-values with no false-discovery rate correction. Because multi-region tumor sequencing was not performed, intratumor heterogeneity could not be ruled out. A median of around 57 of the top 100 tumor clones turned up in the paired uninvolved adjacent lung, and 25 to 30 of those clones also ranked among the top 100 of that same adjacent lung.

The immunoSEQ Assay was used to sequence TCR beta CDR3 regions from DNA. As for the authors' bioinformatics: T cell density was computed as TCR beta template counts normalized to usable DNA estimated by amplifying housekeeping genes. Richness was estimated with the preseqR package, extrapolating to 400,000 templates for PBMC samples and 120,000 templates for tissue samples. Clonality was defined by subtracting Pielou's evenness from one. Tissue-enriched TCRs were identified by differential abundance testing using productive amino-acid clonotypes, minimum total count 5 and alpha 0.1. Repertoire overlap between compartments was quantified with the Jaccard Index and Morisita Overlap Index. GLIPH grouped TCR beta CDR3s together with public tetramer-defined viral CDR3s, and a viral motif had to include at least three viral sequences and also show V-gene enrichment. What TCRdb holds here is the immuneACCESS table cut down to in-frame rearrangements. Part of the clones is not present; checked against another copy, under half of the missing clones reflect an unresolved V gene, and the others are unexplained. That table is the source of V, J and clone size, and D and trimming were worked out from the DNA. The sample yields under 25,000 clones; 85% to 95% were counted once. The top ten hold around 4% of the sample.

CDR1 and CDR2, per the germline V gene (reference sequence), are GTSNPN and SVGIG. Measured from the cysteine to the phenylalanine, the CDR3 is 11 residues long. CDR3 DNA is the only sequence kept; it has 33 bases, read in frame from the first base. V is clipped by 1 base and J by 5 bases, and the sequence between their germline boundaries is 3 bases long. The sequences come from peripheral blood, collected before any cancer treatment. The receptor's source is a male donor at least 60 years old with stage I squamous cell lung carcinoma. The V and J genes are TRBV30 and TRBJ2-1, with the D gene uncertain. The nucleotide sequence is TGTGCCTGGAGTGAAAACAATGAGCAGTTCTTC. Its translation reads: CAWSENNEQFF. Reference TRBV30 and TRBJ2-1 genes cover what lies past the CDR3, so the full variable domain is SQTIHQWPATLVQPVGSPLSLECTVEGTSNPNLYWYRQAAGRGLQLLFYSVGIGQISSEVPQNLSASRPQDRQFILSSKKLLLSDSGFYLCAWSENNEQFFGPGTRLTVL.